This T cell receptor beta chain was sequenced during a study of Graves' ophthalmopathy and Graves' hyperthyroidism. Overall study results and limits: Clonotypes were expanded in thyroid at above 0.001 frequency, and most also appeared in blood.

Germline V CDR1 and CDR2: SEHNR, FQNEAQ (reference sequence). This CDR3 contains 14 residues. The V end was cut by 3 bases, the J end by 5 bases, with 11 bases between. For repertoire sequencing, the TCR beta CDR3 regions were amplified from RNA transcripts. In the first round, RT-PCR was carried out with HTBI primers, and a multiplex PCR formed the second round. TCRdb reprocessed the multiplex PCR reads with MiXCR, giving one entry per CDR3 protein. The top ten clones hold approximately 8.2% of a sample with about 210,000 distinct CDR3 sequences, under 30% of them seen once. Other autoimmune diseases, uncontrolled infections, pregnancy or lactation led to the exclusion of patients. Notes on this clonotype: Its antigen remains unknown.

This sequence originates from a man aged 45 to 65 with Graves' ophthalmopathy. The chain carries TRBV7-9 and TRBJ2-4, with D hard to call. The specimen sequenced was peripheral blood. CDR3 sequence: CASSFPSAQNIQYF. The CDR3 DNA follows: TGTGCCAGCAGCTTTCCCTCAGCTCAAAACATTCAGTACTTC.